The following is a TCR beta chain sequence with its context. The antigen remains undetermined. CDR3 length: 11 amino acids. The V gene's germline CDR1 is SGHRS and CDR2 YFSETQ. V gave up 6 bases and J gave up 6 bases, with 10 bases separating them. Produced via immunoSEQ multiplex PCR; TCRdb's table is partial and in-frame only. The data show about 120,000 clones, with 90% to 95% seen just once and 5% held by the top ten. This sample was taken from a study of T cell responses to AZD1222 COVID-19 vaccine. Study-wide results and caveats: Epitopes outside B.1.351 and B.1.1.7 mutated regions reportedly drew nearly half of spike TCRs.

The gene calls are TRBV5-1 and TRBJ2-7, with a tentative D call TRBD2 (5 bases). This receptor was identified in an adult who received the AZD1222 COVID-19 vaccine. The material was peripheral blood, obtained 28 days after the second AZD1222 dose. The CDR3 DNA reads TGCGCCAGCAAGGTAGAGGGCGAGCAGTACTTC. Translating gives CASKVEGEQYF.